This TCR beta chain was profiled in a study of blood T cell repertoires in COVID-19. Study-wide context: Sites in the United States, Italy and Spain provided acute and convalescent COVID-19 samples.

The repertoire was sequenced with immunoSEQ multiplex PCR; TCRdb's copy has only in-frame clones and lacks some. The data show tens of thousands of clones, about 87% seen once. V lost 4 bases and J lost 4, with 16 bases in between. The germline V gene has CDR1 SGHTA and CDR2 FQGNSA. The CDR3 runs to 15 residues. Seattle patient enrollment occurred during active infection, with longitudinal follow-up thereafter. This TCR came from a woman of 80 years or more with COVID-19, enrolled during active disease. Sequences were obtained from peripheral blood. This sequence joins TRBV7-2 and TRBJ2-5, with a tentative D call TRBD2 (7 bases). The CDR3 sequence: CASSSHFGGAETQYF. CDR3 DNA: TGTGCCAGCAGCTCCCACTTTGGGGGGGCAGAGACCCAGTACTTC.